Listed here is a single T cell receptor (beta chain). Each CDR3 protein gets one entry after TCRdb re-called the RT-PCR reads with MiXCR. In the table there are roughly 140,000 distinct CDR3 sequences, roughly two fifths of which are singletons. Germline loops: CDR1 MNHEY, CDR2 SMNVEV (reference sequence). Trimming stripped 0 bases from V and 4 bases from J, with 10 bases between. This CDR3 contains 15 residues. This entry belongs to a study of patients and donors after allogeneic stem cell transplantation. Sequencing used blood, either unsorted or a sorted T cell fraction (not recorded which). The V gene is TRBV27, the J gene TRBJ1-5; D ambiguous. The receptor's source is a human donor who was either an allogeneic HSCT recipient or a stem cell or donor lymphocyte infusion donor (not recorded which). It is not recorded whose cells these are; they may come from a transplant donor. CDR3 amino acids: CASSLSGGWNQPQHF. CDR3 DNA: TGTGCCAGCAGTTTATCGGGTGGCTGGAATCAGCCCCAGCATTTT.